One sample yielded the 26 T cell receptor beta chains listed below, sequenced in a study of blood T cell repertoires in COVID-19. This table comes from immunoSEQ multiplex PCR, and its TCRdb copy is limited to in-frame clones, with some not included. The repertoire includes under 150,000 clones, about 77% of them detected once, and about 18% sits in the top ten. The sample taken for sequencing was peripheral blood. These receptors were taken from an elderly man with acute or convalescent COVID-19.

The chain is built from TRBV11-2 and TRBJ2-3; D perhaps matches TRBD1 (6 bases). With 4 bases removed from V and 1 base from J, the gap between germline ends came to 18 bases. Germline lookup yields CDR1 SGHAT and CDR2 FQNNGV. The CDR3 is made up of 17 amino acids. This CDR3 is CASSSTGTITGTDTQYF. The CDR3 DNA follows: TGTGCCAGCAGCTCCACCGGGACAATCACGGGCACAGATACGCAGTATTTT.

The chain links TRBV27 to TRBJ2-6; D may be TRBD1 (5 bases). Trimming removed 8 bases from V and 4 bases from J, with 15 bases in between. CDR1 is MNHEY and CDR2 is SMNVEV in the germline V gene (reference sequence). CDR3 length: 15 residues. DNA for the CDR3: TGTGCCAGCTGCGCAAGGGGCTACGGGGCCAACGTCCTGACTTTC. It yields the protein CASCARGYGANVLTF.

The chain carries TRBV6-2 or TRBV6-3 and TRBJ2-3; TRBD1 agrees at 10 bases. The germline V gene has CDR1 MNHEY and CDR2 SVGEGT. CDR3 length equals 15 residues. The junction had 1 base not matched to a gene; V was cut back by 0 bases and J by 4 bases. CDR3 sequence (DNA): TGTGCCAGCAGTTACTCGACAGGGGGCGCAGATACGCAGTATTTT. This codes for CASSYSTGGADTQYF.

The table lists this clone with a few counts. The chain employs TRBV19 and TRBJ1-5; TRBD1 matches at 9 bases. The CDR3 sequence is 15 residues long. The junction had 6 bases not matched to a gene; V was cut back by 5 bases and J by 4 bases. In germline, CDR1 is LNHDA, CDR2 SQIVND (reference sequence). The CDR3 here is CASSQGQGLNQPQHF. The DNA for the CDR3 is TGTGCCAGTAGTCAAGGACAGGGGTTAAATCAGCCCCAGCATTTT.

The CDR3 region has the DNA TGTGCCAGCTCCCGTACAGGGGGCTCCTACGAGCAGTACTTC. Residues: CASSRTGGSYEQYF. The chain recombines TRBV6-5 with TRBJ2-7, with 8 positions matching TRBD1. This CDR3 contains 14 residues. CDR1 is MNHEY and CDR2 is SVGAGI in the germline V gene. J gave up 0 bases and V 8 bases, and 6 bases lay outside the gene matches.

This rearrangement joins TRBV10-3 to TRBJ1-1; possibly TRBD1 for D (6 bases). CDR1 and CDR2 (germline): ENHRY, SYGVKD. V lost 5 bases and J lost 4, with 14 bases in between. The CDR3 spans 14 residues. CDR3 DNA: TGTGCCATCAGTCGGGCAGGGGAGTCCACTGAAGCTTTCTTT. Protein: CAISRAGESTEAFF.

The chain is built from TRBV7-2 and TRBJ1-2; D gene unclear. Germline V gives CDR1 SGHTA, CDR2 FQGNSA. Trimming left V 1 base short and J 2 bases short, with 11 bases between. This CDR3 has 15 residues. The CDR3 nucleotides are TGTGCCAGCAGCTTAGGCGTAGGGAGCAACTATGGCTACACCTTC. Its translation is CASSLGVGSNYGYTF.

This chain connects TRBV12-3 or TRBV12-4 to TRBJ1-1, with TRBD1 matching 8 bases. This CDR3 is built from 12 residues. The ends lost 6 bases at V and 11 bases at J; junction bases unmatched: 8. DNA of the CDR3: TGTGCCAGCAGACCAGACAGGGGTGAGGCTTTCTTT. This translates into CASRPDRGEAFF.

The rearrangement links TRBV10-3 to TRBJ1-2; 9 positions match TRBD1. V shed 0 bases and J 8 bases; nucleotides not matched to a gene: 7. The CDR3 totals 15 residues. Germline CDR1 is ENHRY and CDR2 is SYGVKD. In DNA form, the CDR3 reads TGTGCCATCAGTGAGTCGACAGGGGGTCGTGGGGGCTACACCTTC. This codes for CAISESTGGRGGYTF.

The CDR3 here is CAWSGGTGTGQYF. Written as DNA, the CDR3 is TGTGCCTGGAGTGGGGGCACCGGAACTGGGCAGTACTTC. V gene TRBV30 combines with J gene TRBJ2-7, with a weak D call TRBD1 (5 bases). The CDR3 length is 13 residues. Germline loops: CDR1 GTSNPN, CDR2 SVGIG (reference sequence). V was cut by 1 base and J by 9 bases, with 16 bases left in between. The whole variable domain, remainder taken from reference TRBV30 and TRBJ2-7, is SQTIHQWPATLVQPVGSPLSLECTVEGTSNPNLYWYRQAAGRGLQLLFYSVGIGQISSEVPQNLSASRPQDRQFILSSKKLLLSDSGFYLCAWSGGTGTGQYFGPGTRLTVT.

This clone was recorded once. V usage is TRBV6-5 and J usage is TRBJ2-7; D perhaps matches TRBD1 (5 bases). Trimming stripped 7 bases from V and 6 bases from J, with 19 bases between. CDR3 length: 14 amino acids. CDR1 and CDR2 (germline): MNHEY, SVGAGI. DNA for the CDR3: TGTGCCAGCACCAACGGGCAGGGAACAGGCGAGCAGTACTTC. Translating gives CASTNGQGTGEQYF.

A single count supports this clone. The chain is built from TRBV29-1 and TRBJ1-5; TRBD1 aligns across 7 bases. Germline-derived CDR1 and CDR2 are SQVTM and ANQGSEA. The CDR3 runs 14 residues. J lost 0 bases, V lost 4 bases, and 3 bases had no gene match. The CDR3 region has the DNA TGCAGCGTTGGGGACAGTTATAGCAATCAGCCCCAGCATTTT. Its translation: CSVGDSYSNQPQHF.

V is TRBV19 and J is TRBJ1-2; a possible D gene is TRBD1 (6 bases). V gave up 4 bases and J gave up 4 bases, with 10 bases separating them. Per germline, CDR1 LNHDA and CDR2 SQIVND (reference sequence). The CDR3 runs 13 residues. CDR3 nucleotide sequence: TGTGCCAGTAGTACCGAACAGGGCTATGGCTACACCTTC. Its protein product is CASSTEQGYGYTF.

The genes are TRBV19 and TRBJ2-5, with 7 bases lining up with TRBD2. This CDR3 is built from 16 residues. In germline, CDR1 is LNHDA, CDR2 SQIVND (reference sequence). Trimming cost V 1 base and J 5 bases; bases outside gene matches: 10. The CDR3 protein is CASSIALGGGVETQYF. CDR3 nucleotides: TGTGCCAGTAGTATAGCCCTTGGGGGAGGGGTGGAGACCCAGTACTTC.

J is TRBJ1-1 and V is TRBV30; 11 bases match TRBD1. Unmatched junction bases numbered 2, after V lost 5 bases and J lost 3 bases. The CDR3 runs 13 residues. Germline V lookup: CDR1 GTSNPN, CDR2 SVGIG (reference sequence). In DNA, the CDR3 is TGTGCCTGGGGGGACAGGGGGGACACTGAAGCTTTCTTT. As protein: CAWGDRGDTEAFF.

The chain couples TRBV3-1 (or the pseudogene TRBV3-2) to TRBJ1-1; no reliable D call. This CDR3 has 14 residues. Deletions cut 4 bases from V and 4 bases from J, with 13 bases between. Germline lookup yields CDR1 LGHDT and CDR2 YNNKEL (reference sequence). The DNA for the CDR3 is TGTGCCAGCAGCCCTCGTGGGAGGGCCACTGAAGCTTTCTTT. It translates to CASSPRGRATEAFF.

The chain recombines TRBV27 with TRBJ1-4; TRBD1 might be the D (5 bases). The germline V and J ends were trimmed by 0 bases and 4 bases, with 9 bases remaining between them. This CDR3 is built from 15 residues. Germline CDR1 MNHEY, CDR2 SMNVEV (reference sequence). CDR3 bases: TGTGCCAGCAGTTTATCGGGGCAGCATAATGAAAAACTGTTTTTT. Protein sequence: CASSLSGQHNEKLFF.

The chain combines TRBV11-2 with TRBJ2-1; D ambiguous. The CDR3 extends over 15 amino acids. Germline CDR1 SGHAT, CDR2 FQNNGV. V was clipped by 3 bases and J by 4 bases, with 13 bases between them. Written as DNA, the CDR3 is TGTGCCAGCAGCTTCGGCCTAGTTGGGTACAATGAGCAGTTCTTC. Residues: CASSFGLVGYNEQFF.

The J gene is TRBJ2-2, the V gene TRBV11-3; D is uncertain. This CDR3 has 13 residues. The V gene's germline CDR1 is SGHNT and CDR2 YENEEA. Deletions cut 4 bases from V and 6 bases from J, with 9 bases between. In DNA form, the CDR3 reads TGTGCCAGCAGCTCCGGTTTTGCCGGGGAGCTGTTTTTT. Protein product: CASSSGFAGELFF.

The chain links TRBV2 to TRBJ2-1; 7 nucleotides match TRBD2. The CDR3 is 13 amino acids. V trimming: 7 bases; J trimming: 3 bases; junction bases outside the gene matches: 3. Germline V lookup: CDR1 SNHLY, CDR2 FYNNEI. The CDR3 reads CASTRGDYNEQFF. CDR3 DNA sequence: TGTGCCAGCACACGGGGGGACTACAATGAGCAGTTCTTC.

The chain combines TRBV18 with TRBJ2-2; no firm D call. V lost 8 bases, J lost 4 bases, and 11 bases lay in between. The CDR3 has 13 residues. From germline, CDR1 is KGHSH and CDR2 LQKENI. The CDR3 loop is CASPATATGELFF. In nucleotides, the CDR3 is TGTGCCAGCCCGGCTACAGCCACCGGGGAGCTGTTTTTT.

V and J are TRBV6-5 and TRBJ2-7; TRBD1 aligns across 9 bases. Trimming cost V 6 bases and J 3 bases; bases outside gene matches: 9. The CDR3 totals 15 residues. Germline V gives CDR1 MNHEY, CDR2 SVGAGI. In DNA, the CDR3 is TGTGCCAGCAGCAACCTCCCGGGACAGGGCTACGAGCAGTACTTC. Protein product: CASSNLPGQGYEQYF.

In this sample, this clone turned up a few times. The gene calls are TRBV20-1 and TRBJ1-1; D gene ambiguous. From germline, CDR1 is DFQATT and CDR2 SNEGSKA (reference sequence). The V and J ends lost 6 bases and 10 bases respectively, with 12 bases between them. The CDR3 is made up of 10 amino acids. The CDR3 region is CSAHSFVAFF. As DNA, the CDR3 is TGCAGTGCCCACTCCTTCGTAGCTTTCTTT.

This clone was detected only once. The rearrangement uses TRBV27 and TRBJ2-7, with a tentative D call TRBD1 (6 bases). V dropped 0 bases and J dropped 2 bases, with 11 bases sitting between them. This CDR3 spans 15 amino acids. Per germline, CDR1 MNHEY and CDR2 SMNVEV (reference sequence). CDR3 sequence (DNA): TGTGCCAGCAGTTTATCGATCAGACAGGCCTACGAGCAGTACTTC. This encodes CASSLSIRQAYEQYF.

J is TRBJ1-6 and V is TRBV9; 8 bases are shared with TRBD1. There are 15 residues in the CDR3. Germline CDR1 is SGDLS and CDR2 is YYNGEE. The J segment lost 7 bases and the V segment lost 5 bases, leaving 8 bases of the junction unmatched. In DNA form, the CDR3 reads TGTGCCAGCAGTCCAGGGGGCACTGGGAATTCACCCCTCCACTTT. Encoded protein: CASSPGGTGNSPLHF.

The gene calls are TRBV19 and TRBJ2-7; D might be TRBD2 (6 bases). Per the germline V gene, CDR1 is LNHDA and CDR2 is SQIVND (reference sequence). V dropped 2 bases and J dropped 0 bases, with 11 bases sitting between them. The CDR3 has 15 residues. The CDR3 loop is CASSIQAGPSYEQYF. CDR3 coding DNA: TGTGCCAGTAGTATACAAGCGGGTCCCTCCTACGAGCAGTACTTC.